In its sample, the clone carrying this T cell receptor beta chain was seen a few times. The antigen is undetermined. Using its own MiXCR run on the 5' RACE reads, TCRdb lists one record per CDR3 protein. The sample consists of 350,000 to 450,000 distinct CDR3 sequences, less than 20% of them appearing once. These data belong to a study of identical twins. Findings and caveats of the study: Whereas memory repertoires showed no such difference, abundant cord blood beta clonotypes carried fewer insertions. Conclusions were based on cross-sectional statistical analysis, without following the same donors.

From germline, CDR1 is KGHSY and CDR2 FQNENV. This CDR3 spans 13 amino acids. Trimming shortened V by 5 bases and J by 1 base, and 8 bases separated the two germline ends. The receptor's source is a man over 45 in good health. The chain employs TRBV16 and TRBJ1-1; D gene uncertain. Sequenced material: naive T cells sorted from blood. The CDR3, as DNA: TGTGCCAGCAGCGCTAGACAGAACACTGAAGCTTTCTTT. Its protein product is CASSARQNTEAFF.